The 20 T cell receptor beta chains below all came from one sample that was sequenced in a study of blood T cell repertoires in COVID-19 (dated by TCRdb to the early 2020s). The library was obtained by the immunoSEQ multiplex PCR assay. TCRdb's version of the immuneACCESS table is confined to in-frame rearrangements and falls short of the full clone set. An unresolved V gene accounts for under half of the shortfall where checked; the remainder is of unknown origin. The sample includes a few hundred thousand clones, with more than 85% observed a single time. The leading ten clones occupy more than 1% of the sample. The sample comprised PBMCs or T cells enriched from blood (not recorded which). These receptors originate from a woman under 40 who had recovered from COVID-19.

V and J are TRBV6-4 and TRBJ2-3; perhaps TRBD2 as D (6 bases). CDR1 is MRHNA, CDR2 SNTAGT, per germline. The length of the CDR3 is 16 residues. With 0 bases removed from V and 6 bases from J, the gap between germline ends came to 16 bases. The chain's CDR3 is CASSDSGTAGSDTQYF. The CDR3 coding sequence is TGTGCCAGCAGTGACTCCGGGACCGCGGGATCCGATACGCAGTATTTT.

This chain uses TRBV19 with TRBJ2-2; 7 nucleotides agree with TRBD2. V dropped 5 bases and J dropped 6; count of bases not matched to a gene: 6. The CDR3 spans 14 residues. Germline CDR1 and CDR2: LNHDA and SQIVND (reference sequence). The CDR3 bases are TGTGCCAGTAGTTCCGGGCTAGCGGCCGGGGAGCTGTTTTTT. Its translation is CASSSGLAAGELFF. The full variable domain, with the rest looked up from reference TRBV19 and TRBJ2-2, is DGGITQSPKYLFRKEGQNVTLSCEQNLNHDAMYWYRQDPGQGLRLIYYSQIVNDFQKGDIAEGYSVSREKKESFPLTVTSAQKNPTAFYLCASSSGLAAGELFFGEGSRLTVL.

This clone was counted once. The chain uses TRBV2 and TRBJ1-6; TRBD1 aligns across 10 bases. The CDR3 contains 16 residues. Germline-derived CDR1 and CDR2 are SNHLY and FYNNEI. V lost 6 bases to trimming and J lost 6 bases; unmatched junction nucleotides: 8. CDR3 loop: CASRPTGGALNSPLHF. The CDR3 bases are TGTGCCAGCAGACCGACAGGGGGCGCCCTTAATTCACCCCTCCACTTT.

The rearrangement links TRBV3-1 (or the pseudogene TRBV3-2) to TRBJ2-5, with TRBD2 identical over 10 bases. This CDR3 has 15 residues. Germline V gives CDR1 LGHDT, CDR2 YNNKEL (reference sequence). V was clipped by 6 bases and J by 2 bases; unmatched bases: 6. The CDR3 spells CASSSPSGGQETQYF. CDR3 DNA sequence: TGTGCCAGCAGTTCCCCTAGCGGGGGACAAGAGACCCAGTACTTC.

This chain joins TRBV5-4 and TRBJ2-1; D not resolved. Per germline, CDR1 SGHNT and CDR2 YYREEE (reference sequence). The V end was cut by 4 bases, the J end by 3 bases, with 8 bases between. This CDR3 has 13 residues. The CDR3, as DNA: TGTGCCAGCAGCATGGCCCTCTACAATGAGCAGTTCTTC. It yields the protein CASSMALYNEQFF. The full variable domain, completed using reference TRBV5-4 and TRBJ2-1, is ETGVTQSPTHLIKTRGQQVTLRCSSQSGHNTVSWYQQALGQGPQFIFQYYREEENGRGNFPPRFSGLQFPNYSSELNVNALELDDSALYLCASSMALYNEQFFGPGTRLTVL.

The CDR3 bases are TGTGCCACCAGCAGAGATCGTGTGGGGAGCGGGGATCAGCCCCAGCATTTT. Translated, it gives CATSRDRVGSGDQPQHF. The chain links TRBV15 to TRBJ1-5; D not certain. The V end lost 0 bases, the J end lost 5 bases, and 17 bases lay between the germline ends. CDR1 LNHNV and CDR2 YYDKDF come from the germline V gene (reference sequence). This CDR3 region has 17 residues.

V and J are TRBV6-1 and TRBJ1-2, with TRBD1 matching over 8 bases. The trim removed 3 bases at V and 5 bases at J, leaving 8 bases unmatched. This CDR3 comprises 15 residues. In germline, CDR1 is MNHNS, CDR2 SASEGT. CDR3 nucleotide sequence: TGTGCCAGCAGTGAGGGGACAGGCGTATTTTATGGCTACACCTTC. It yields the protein CASSEGTGVFYGYTF.

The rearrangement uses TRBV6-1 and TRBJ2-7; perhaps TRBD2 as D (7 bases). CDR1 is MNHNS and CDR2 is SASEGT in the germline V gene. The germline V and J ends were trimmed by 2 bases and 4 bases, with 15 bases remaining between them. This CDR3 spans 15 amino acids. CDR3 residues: CASSEMGGARYEQYF. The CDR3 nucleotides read TGTGCCAGCAGTGAAATGGGGGGGGCGAGGTACGAGCAGTACTTC.

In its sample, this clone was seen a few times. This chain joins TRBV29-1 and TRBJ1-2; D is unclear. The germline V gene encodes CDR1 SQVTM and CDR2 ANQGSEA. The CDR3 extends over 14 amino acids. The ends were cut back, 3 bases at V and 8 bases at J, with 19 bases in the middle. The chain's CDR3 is CSVEEGRGSSGYTF. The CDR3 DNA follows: TGCAGCGTTGAGGAGGGTCGGGGTAGTAGCGGCTACACCTTC.

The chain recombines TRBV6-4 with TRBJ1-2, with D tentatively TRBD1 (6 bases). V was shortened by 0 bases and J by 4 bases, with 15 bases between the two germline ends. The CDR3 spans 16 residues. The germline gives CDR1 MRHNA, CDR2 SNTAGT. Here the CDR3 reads CASSDSAGASFYGYTF. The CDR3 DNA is TGTGCCAGCAGTGACTCTGCAGGGGCTTCATTCTATGGCTACACCTTC.

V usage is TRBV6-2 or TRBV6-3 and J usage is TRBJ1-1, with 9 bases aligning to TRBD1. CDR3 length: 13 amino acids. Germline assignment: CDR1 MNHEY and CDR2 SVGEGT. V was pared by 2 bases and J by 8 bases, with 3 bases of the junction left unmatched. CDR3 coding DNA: TGTGCCAGCAGTTACGGGACAGGGCTCGAAGCTTTCTTT. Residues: CASSYGTGLEAFF.

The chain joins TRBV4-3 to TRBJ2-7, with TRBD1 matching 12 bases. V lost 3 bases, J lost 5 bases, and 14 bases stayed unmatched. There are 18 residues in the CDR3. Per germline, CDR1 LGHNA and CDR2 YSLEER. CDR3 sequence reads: CASSQAPWGQGARDEQYF. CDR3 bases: TGCGCCAGCAGCCAGGCCCCCTGGGGACAGGGGGCGCGAGACGAGCAGTACTTC.

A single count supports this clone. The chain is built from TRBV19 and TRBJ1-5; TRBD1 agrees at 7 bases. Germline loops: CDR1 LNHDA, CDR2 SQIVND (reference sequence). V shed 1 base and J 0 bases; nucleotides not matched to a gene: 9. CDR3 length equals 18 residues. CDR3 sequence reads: CASSIGDRALHSNQPQHF. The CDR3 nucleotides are TGTGCCAGTAGTATAGGTGACAGGGCCCTACATAGCAATCAGCCCCAGCATTTT.

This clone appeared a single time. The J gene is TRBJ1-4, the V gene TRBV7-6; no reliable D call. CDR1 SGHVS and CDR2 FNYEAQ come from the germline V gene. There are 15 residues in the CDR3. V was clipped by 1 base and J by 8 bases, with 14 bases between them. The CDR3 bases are TGTGCCAGCAGCTTAGGTGGCGGGCGCGGGGAAAAACTGTTTTTT. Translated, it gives CASSLGGGRGEKLFF.

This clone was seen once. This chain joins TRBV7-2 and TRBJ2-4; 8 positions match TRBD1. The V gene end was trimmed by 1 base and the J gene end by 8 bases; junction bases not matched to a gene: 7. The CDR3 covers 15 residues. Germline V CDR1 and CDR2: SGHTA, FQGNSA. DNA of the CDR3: TGTGCCAGCAGCTTAGAGGGCAGGGGGCTAGACATTCAGTACTTC. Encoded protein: CASSLEGRGLDIQYF. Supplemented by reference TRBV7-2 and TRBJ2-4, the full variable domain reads GAGVSQSPSNKVTEKGKDVELRCDPISGHTALYWYRQSLGQGLEFLIYFQGNSAPDKSGLPSDRFSAERTGGSVSTLTIQRTQQEDSAVYLCASSLEGRGLDIQYFGAGTRLSVL.

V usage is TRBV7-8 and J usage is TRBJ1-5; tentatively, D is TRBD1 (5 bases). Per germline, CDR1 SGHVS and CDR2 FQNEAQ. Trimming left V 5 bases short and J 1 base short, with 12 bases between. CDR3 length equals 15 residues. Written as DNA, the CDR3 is TGTGCCAGCAGCCCGGGACTGCCGAGCAATCAGCCCCAGCATTTT. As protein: CASSPGLPSNQPQHF.

CDR3 sequence reads: CASSERGIAGGTQYF. CDR3 nucleotide sequence: TGTGCCAGCAGTGAACGAGGAATAGCGGGGGGGACCCAGTACTTC. J is TRBJ2-5 and V is TRBV2, with TRBD2 identical over 10 bases. The V gene's germline CDR1 is SNHLY and CDR2 FYNNEI. J was trimmed by 7 bases and V by 2 bases; bases with no gene match: 7. The CDR3 extends over 15 amino acids.

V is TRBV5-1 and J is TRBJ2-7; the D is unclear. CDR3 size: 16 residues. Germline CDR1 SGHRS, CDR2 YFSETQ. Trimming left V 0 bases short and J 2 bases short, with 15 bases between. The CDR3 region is CASSLGGNRGTYEQYF. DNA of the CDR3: TGCGCCAGCAGCTTGGGTGGAAACCGAGGCACCTACGAGCAGTACTTC.

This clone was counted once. CDR3 sequence: CASSSPGERETQYF. DNA for the CDR3: TGTGCCAGCTCCTCCCCGGGGGAAAGAGAGACCCAGTACTTC. This chain links TRBV18 with TRBJ2-5, with D possibly being TRBD2 (6 bases). The CDR3 extends over 14 amino acids. The V gene lost 6 bases and the J gene lost 4 bases, with 15 bases spanning the gap. The V gene's germline CDR1 is KGHSH and CDR2 LQKENI.

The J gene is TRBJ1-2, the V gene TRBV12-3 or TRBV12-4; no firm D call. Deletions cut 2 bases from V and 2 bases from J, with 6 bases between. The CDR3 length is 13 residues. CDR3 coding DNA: TGTGCCAGCAGTTTAAGTGAGAACTATGGCTACACCTTC. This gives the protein CASSLSENYGYTF.